Sequencing of this TCR beta chain was carried out in a study of blood T cell repertoires in COVID-19 (dated by TCRdb to about 2020). General notes on the study: Samples covering the acute and convalescent phases of COVID-19 were provided by collaborators in the United States, Italy and Spain. The prospective study material was composed of cDNA or gDNA derived from T cells, B-cell-depleted T cells, or PBMCs. The dataset comprised deeply sampled blood TCRbeta repertoires from subjects exposed to, actively infected with, or recovered from COVID-19. The repertoires were made available in a free public database intended to serve as a resource for research on the immune response to SARS-CoV-2. Samples came from the ongoing ImmuneRACE study (first 160 participants) plus 1,254 subjects from 6 global collaborators. A de-identified subject ID, COVID-19 status, age in years and sex were almost always included in the sample metadata. HLA class I and class II types, where available, came from metadata supplied by the sample provider rather than from assay-based typing.

The paper's findings and limits, for the study overall: Clinical and demographic metadata were provided uncurated, with the amount varying by source and participant.

Whole blood was collected in K2EDTA tubes by collaborating institutions according to the institutions' own protocols. For TCRbeta analysis, collaborators shipped samples as frozen whole blood, isolated PBMCs, or DNA extracted from either of those sample types. On this clone itself: Its antigen has not been determined. No clone much larger than this one lies a single base away; base qualities are absent.

The CDR3 goes from the cysteine to the phenylalanine over 15 residues. Only the CDR3 DNA stays, 45 bases, in frame from base 1. The V end gives up 1 base and the J end 2 bases, leaving 6 bases in the junction not matched to a gene. CDR1 and CDR2, looked up from the germline V gene (reference sequence), are SGHNT and YYREEE. TCRbeta CDR3 regions were amplified from genomic DNA by means of the immunoSEQ Assay, a bias-controlled multiplex PCR. In the original analysis: Nucleated cell counts per sample were estimated from amplification of reference gene primers within the assay. Sequence reads were collapsed and filtered to measure the absolute abundance of every unique TCRbeta CDR3 rearrangement. For each sample, productive Simpson clonality was calculated as the square root of Simpson's diversity index over productive rearrangements. Sourced from immuneACCESS, this table was stored by TCRdb with only in-frame sequences that have V and J called. A share of the clones is absent; for the studies checked, an unresolved V gene accounts for under half, and the remainder has no known explanation. That table gives V, J and clone size, and the DNA gave D and trimming. The sample includes some 80,000 clones, with over 75% observed a single time. Around 9.4% of the sample is in the top ten clones.

The receptor was derived from a human donor in a cohort sampled during active COVID-19. Sequenced sample: peripheral blood. The chain is made from TRBV5-4 and TRBJ2-7, with 7 central nucleotides matching TRBD1. CDR3 protein: CASSLLTGTTYEQYF. Read as DNA, the sequence is TGTGCCAGCAGCTTGCTGACAGGGACAACCTACGAGCAGTACTTC.